The 22 T cell receptor beta chains listed next were all sequenced from one sample in a study of control samples from healthy donors and cancer patients. Generated by immunoSEQ multiplex PCR, the TCRdb table keeps only in-frame clones and is missing some. Of 100,000 or so clones in the sample, approximately 78% were seen once. The material sequenced was blood. The receptors were sampled from a woman aged 55-69 years in good health.

V and J are TRBV6-2 or TRBV6-3 and TRBJ2-1, with 7 bases lining up with TRBD1. The germline V gene has CDR1 MNHEY and CDR2 SVGEGT. Losses at the gene ends were 4 bases for V and 11 bases for J; bases not matched to a gene: 8. This CDR3 is built from 13 residues. CDR3 protein: CASSSPTTGKQFF. The CDR3 DNA sequence: TGTGCCAGCAGTTCCCCCACGACAGGGAAGCAGTTCTTC.

J is TRBJ2-3 and V is TRBV5-1; D unresolved. Deletions cut 7 bases from V and 2 bases from J, with 11 bases between. Germline assignment: CDR1 SGHRS and CDR2 YFSETQ. This CDR3 is built from 13 residues. The CDR3 nucleotides are TGCGCCAGCCGCCACTATTACACAGATACGCAGTATTTT. It encodes CASRHYYTDTQYF.

The chain is built from TRBV6-5 and TRBJ2-7; D unclear. The CDR3 runs 14 residues. The V gene lost 5 bases and the J gene lost 3 bases, with 14 bases spanning the gap. Germline lookup yields CDR1 MNHEY and CDR2 SVGAGI. The DNA for the CDR3 is TGTGCCAGCAGTATCGACTTCACCCTCTACGAGCAGTACTTC. It encodes CASSIDFTLYEQYF.

The chain joins TRBV18 to TRBJ1-1; TRBD1 is a possible D gene (5 bases). This CDR3 has 16 residues. Germline-derived CDR1 and CDR2 are KGHSH and LQKENI. V was shortened by 3 bases and J by 4 bases, with 18 bases between the two germline ends. The DNA for the CDR3 is TGTGCCAGCTCACCTACGTCCGGGGGGTGGACCACTGAAGCTTTCTTT. Its translation is CASSPTSGGWTTEAFF.

This clone showed up just once. The rearrangement uses TRBV7-2 and TRBJ2-7, with D perhaps matching TRBD1 (6 bases). Trimming took off 0 bases at V and 2 bases at J, with 11 bases between the two ends. Germline V gene sequence: CDR1 SGHTA, CDR2 FQGNSA. This CDR3 has 15 amino acids. CDR3 coding DNA: TGTGCCAGCAGCTTAGCTAGTGGACAGACCTACGAGCAGTACTTC. It encodes CASSLASGQTYEQYF.

This chain connects TRBV20-1 to TRBJ2-5, with D unresolved. The V gene lost 5 bases and the J gene lost 5 bases, with 9 bases spanning the gap. Germline CDR1 reads DFQATT; CDR2 reads SNEGSKA (reference sequence). The CDR3 is 11 residues long. This CDR3 reads CSADVGETQYF. CDR3 nucleotides: TGCAGTGCTGACGTAGGGGAGACCCAGTACTTC.

The chain is built from TRBV7-9 and TRBJ1-5; tentative D call: TRBD1 (5 bases). The CDR3 runs to 13 residues. Trimming removed 5 bases from V and 4 bases from J, with 9 bases in between. Per the germline V gene, CDR1 is SEHNR and CDR2 is FQNEAQ (reference sequence). DNA for the CDR3: TGTGCCAGCAGCCTGGGACCTAATCAGCCCCAGCATTTT. Amino acid sequence: CASSLGPNQPQHF.

This chain uses TRBV18 with TRBJ2-7; TRBD1 matches 7 bases. After removal of 5 bases from V and 4 bases from J, the junction contained 2 bases not matched to a gene. The CDR3 loop spans 12 amino acids. Per the germline V gene, CDR1 is KGHSH and CDR2 is LQKENI. CDR3 nucleotides: TGTGCCAGCTCAAGACAGGGTTACGAGCAGTACTTC. Its translation: CASSRQGYEQYF.

J is TRBJ1-6 and V is TRBV27; 8 bases are a match to TRBD1. With V trimmed by 6 bases and J by 7 bases, 8 bases remained unmatched. CDR3 size: 15 residues. Germline V gives CDR1 MNHEY, CDR2 SMNVEV (reference sequence). The CDR3 DNA reads TGTGCCAGCAGCGGGCTCGGACAGGGAAATTCACCCCTCCACTTT. Its protein product is CASSGLGQGNSPLHF.

The chain couples TRBV6-5 to TRBJ1-1, with 8 bases matching TRBD1. Looked up from germline, CDR1 is MNHEY and CDR2 is SVGAGI. Unmatched junction bases numbered 10, after V lost 9 bases and J lost 4 bases. The CDR3 length is 14 residues. The CDR3 loop reads CARFSPQGGTEAFF. CDR3 nucleotides: TGTGCCAGATTTTCCCCACAGGGGGGCACTGAAGCTTTCTTT.

The V and J genes are TRBV11-3 and TRBJ1-2; D is perhaps TRBD1 (5 bases). The germline V gene encodes CDR1 SGHNT and CDR2 YENEEA. Trimming shortened V by 5 bases and J by 3 bases, and 10 bases separated the two germline ends. CDR3 length: 13 amino acids. Here the CDR3 DNA reads TGTGCCAGCAGCGCTGACAGCCACTATGGCTACACCTTC. It specifies CASSADSHYGYTF.

The rearrangement uses TRBV5-3 and TRBJ2-3; no firm D call. TRBV5-3 is marked as an open reading frame, function uncertain. The CDR3 is made up of 16 amino acids. The V end was cut by 4 bases, the J end by 0 bases, with 15 bases between. CDR3 DNA: TGTGCCAGAAGCAAACTAATAACGACTAGCACAGATACGCAGTATTTT. This codes for CARSKLITTSTDTQYF.

The chain is built from TRBV5-1 and TRBJ1-2, with 8 nucleotides matching TRBD1. The CDR3 covers 13 residues. The J segment lost 3 bases and the V segment lost 4 bases, leaving 2 bases of the junction unmatched. In germline, CDR1 is SGHRS, CDR2 YFSETQ. Here the CDR3 reads CASSPGQDYGYTF. CDR3 in DNA: TGCGCCAGCAGCCCGGGACAGGACTATGGCTACACCTTC.

There are a few counts of this clone. The CDR3 here is CASSVDAAGGDAFF. The CDR3 DNA reads as TGTGCCAGCAGCGTAGATGCAGCTGGGGGGGACGCTTTCTTT. The chain joins TRBV9 to TRBJ1-1; tentatively, D is TRBD1 (5 bases). The CDR3 sequence is 14 residues long. Trimming shortened V by 0 bases and J by 11 bases, and 17 bases separated the two germline ends. CDR1 is SGDLS, CDR2 YYNGEE, per germline.

V is TRBV19 and J is TRBJ1-5, with D possibly TRBD1 on 5 matching bases. CDR1 and CDR2 (germline): LNHDA, SQIVND (reference sequence). Trimming removed 7 bases at V and 2 bases at J, with 18 bases between. The CDR3 covers 16 residues. The CDR3 DNA reads as TGTGCCAGTAATTCTGTCGTGGGGGTTGGCAATCAGCCCCAGCATTTT. Its protein is CASNSVVGVGNQPQHF.

This sequence joins TRBV5-6 and TRBJ2-6; tentatively, D is TRBD1 (5 bases). Trimming took 0 bases from V and 2 from J, leaving 12 bases between them. Germline CDR1 SGHDT, CDR2 YYEEEE. This CDR3 has 17 amino acids. The CDR3 nucleotides read TGTGCCAGCAGCTTGGAAAGGACATCGACTGGGGCCAACGTCCTGACTTTC. This encodes CASSLERTSTGANVLTF.

In this sample, this clone turned up once. The rearrangement joins TRBV10-2 to TRBJ1-3; D is perhaps TRBD1 (6 bases). V dropped 3 bases and J dropped 0 bases, with 6 bases sitting between them. This CDR3 spans 14 amino acids. Germline CDR1 WSHSY, CDR2 SAAADI. In DNA form, the CDR3 reads TGCGCCAGCAGTGAACAGGGCTCTGGAAACACCATATATTTT. Its protein is CASSEQGSGNTIYF.

The chain carries TRBV7-2 and TRBJ1-2; the D gene is possibly TRBD1 (5 bases). The germline V gene encodes CDR1 SGHTA and CDR2 FQGNSA. The CDR3 covers 13 residues. Trimming stripped 5 bases from V and 4 bases from J, with 11 bases between. The CDR3 DNA reads TGTGCCAGCAGCCCGACAGCGAGCTATGGCTACACCTTC. Amino acids: CASSPTASYGYTF.

The V gene is TRBV7-9, the J gene TRBJ2-5, with a tentative D call TRBD2 (6 bases). V was cut by 1 base and J by 5 bases, with 17 bases left in between. This CDR3 spans 16 amino acids. Germline V gene data show CDR1 as SEHNR and CDR2 as FQNEAQ (reference sequence). CDR3 in amino acids: CASSLVGGFRRETQYF. CDR3 DNA: TGTGCCAGCAGCTTAGTTGGAGGGTTTAGAAGGGAGACCCAGTACTTC.

The chain employs TRBV12-3 or TRBV12-4 and TRBJ2-7; D remains ambiguous. Deletions cut 7 bases from V and 2 bases from J, with 12 bases between. The CDR3 has 13 residues. CDR3 in DNA: TGTGCCAGCACGCTGGACGGACCCTACGAGCAGTACTTC. Translated, it gives CASTLDGPYEQYF.

The chain is built from TRBV29-1 and TRBJ2-7, with TRBD2 identical over 10 bases. The CDR3 sequence is 16 residues long. Unmatched junction bases numbered 11, after V lost 4 bases and J lost 2 bases. The germline gives CDR1 SQVTM, CDR2 ANQGSEA. The CDR3 DNA is TGCAGCGTTGGAGGCCTAGCGGGAGTCCGGACCTACGAGCAGTACTTC. This sequence encodes CSVGGLAGVRTYEQYF.

The rearrangement uses TRBV3-1 (or the pseudogene TRBV3-2) and TRBJ2-7; D not resolved. Germline V gives CDR1 LGHDT, CDR2 YNNKEL (reference sequence). V was clipped by 4 bases and J by 0 bases, with 1 base between them. The CDR3 loop spans 11 amino acids. CDR3 amino acids: CASSLSYEQYF. DNA for the CDR3: TGTGCCAGCAGCCTCTCCTACGAGCAGTACTTC.